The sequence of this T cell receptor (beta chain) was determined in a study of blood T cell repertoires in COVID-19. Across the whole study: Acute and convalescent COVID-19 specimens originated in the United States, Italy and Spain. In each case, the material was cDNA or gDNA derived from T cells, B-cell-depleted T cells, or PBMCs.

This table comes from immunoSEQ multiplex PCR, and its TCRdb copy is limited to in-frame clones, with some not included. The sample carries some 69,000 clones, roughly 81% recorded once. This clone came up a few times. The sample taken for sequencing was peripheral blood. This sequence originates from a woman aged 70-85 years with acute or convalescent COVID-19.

The CDR3 DNA reads TGTGCCAGCAGTGGGCGAAGGACTAGCGGGAATGAGCAGTTCTTC. Protein product: CASSGRRTSGNEQFF. The chain has TRBV27 and TRBJ2-1; 11 positions match TRBD2. This CDR3 region has 15 residues. Germline V gives CDR1 MNHEY, CDR2 SMNVEV (reference sequence). V was pared by 5 bases and J by 7 bases, with 7 bases of the junction left unmatched.